This T cell receptor beta chain came from a study of cytomegalovirus exposure and HLA in healthy donors. Findings and caveats of the study: Diagnosis of cytomegalovirus status made by the classifier reportedly showed high specificity and sensitivity. An ancestry cluster, one associated with Asian ancestry, reportedly showed fewer N-insertions than the 666-donor mean in a later analysis. In a later analysis, parvovirus B19, influenza, CMV and Epstein-Barr virus appeared linked to several top co-occurrence clusters.

Donors in the study were healthy people who gave bone marrow. Primers: 60 Vbeta forward and 13 Jbeta reverse. Produced via immunoSEQ multiplex PCR; TCRdb's table is partial and in-frame only. The sample gives roughly 190,000 clones, around 86% of which show up once; 9.5% to 13% is in the top ten. Germline values: CDR1 KGHSH, CDR2 LQKENI. This CDR3 spans 14 amino acids. Trimming at V came to 1 base and at J to 5 bases, leaving 5 bases not matched to a gene. Concerning this clone itself: Its specificity is not known.

The chain couples TRBV18 to TRBJ2-7; 7 nucleotides align to TRBD1. This clonotype was obtained from a woman in her forties or fifties in good health and CMV-seropositive. Sequencing was done on a sample of PBMCs. The CDR3 here is CASSPLRGGDEQYF. The CDR3 DNA follows: TGTGCCAGCTCACCACTTAGAGGGGGCGACGAGCAGTACTTC.